This T cell receptor beta chain was documented in a study of T-cell memory formation after mild COVID-19. Study-wide findings and caveats: Unconfirmed was the SARS-CoV-2 specificity of second-wave clones that peaked on day 37. Clones contracting day 15 to 85 were balanced CD4/CD8; later expanders leaned CD4+. Memory sampled before infection contained some responding clones, suggesting cross-reactive memory joined.

Constant-segment-primed 5'RACE gave TCR alpha and TCR beta cDNA libraries with sample barcodes and UMIs. TCRdb redid the calling of the 5' RACE reads with MiXCR, one entry per CDR3 protein. The table records some 350,000 distinct CDR3 sequences, more than 15% of them present only once. Note on this clonotype: Its target is not known.

Losses at the gene ends were 4 bases for V and 9 bases for J; bases not matched to a gene: 3. The CDR3 runs to 12 residues. The sample consisted of PBMCs or a T cell subset sorted from them (not recorded which). The source is a young man who had mild COVID-19 (a few samples of this study predate the infection). Cell type and time point are not known. The chain combines TRBV12-3 or TRBV12-4 with TRBJ2-1, with 7 bases matching TRBD2. The CDR3 reads CASSYTGGEQFF. Here the CDR3 DNA reads TGTGCCAGCAGTTATACGGGGGGTGAGCAGTTCTTC.